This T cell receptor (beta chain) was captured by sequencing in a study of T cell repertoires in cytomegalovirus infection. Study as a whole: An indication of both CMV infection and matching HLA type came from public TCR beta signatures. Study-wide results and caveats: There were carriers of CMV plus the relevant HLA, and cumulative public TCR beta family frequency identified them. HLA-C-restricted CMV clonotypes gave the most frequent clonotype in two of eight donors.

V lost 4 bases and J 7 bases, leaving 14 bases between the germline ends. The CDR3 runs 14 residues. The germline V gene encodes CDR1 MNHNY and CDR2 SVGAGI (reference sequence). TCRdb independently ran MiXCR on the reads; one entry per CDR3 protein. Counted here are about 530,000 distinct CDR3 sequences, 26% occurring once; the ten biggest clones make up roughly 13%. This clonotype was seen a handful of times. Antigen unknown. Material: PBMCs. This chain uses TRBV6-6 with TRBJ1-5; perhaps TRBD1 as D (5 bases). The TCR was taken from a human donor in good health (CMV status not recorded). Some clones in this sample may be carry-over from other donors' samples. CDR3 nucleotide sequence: TGTGCCAGCAGTTTACAGGAAATGTCGCAGCCCCAGCATTTT. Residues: CASSLQEMSQPQHF.